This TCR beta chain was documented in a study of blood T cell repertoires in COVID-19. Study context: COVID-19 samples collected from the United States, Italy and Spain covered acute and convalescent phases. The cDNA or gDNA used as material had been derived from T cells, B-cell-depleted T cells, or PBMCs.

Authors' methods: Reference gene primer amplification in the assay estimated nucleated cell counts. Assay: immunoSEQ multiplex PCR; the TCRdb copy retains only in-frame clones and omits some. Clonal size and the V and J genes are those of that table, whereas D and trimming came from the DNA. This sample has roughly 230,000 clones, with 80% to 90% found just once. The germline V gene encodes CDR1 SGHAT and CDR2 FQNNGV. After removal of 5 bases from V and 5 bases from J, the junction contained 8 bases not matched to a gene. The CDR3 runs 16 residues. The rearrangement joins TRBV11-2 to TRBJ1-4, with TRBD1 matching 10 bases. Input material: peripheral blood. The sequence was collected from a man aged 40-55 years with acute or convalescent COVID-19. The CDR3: CASSRRPGQGNEKLFF. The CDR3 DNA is TGTGCCAGCAGCCGTAGACCGGGACAGGGGAATGAAAAACTGTTTTTT.